This is a list of T cell receptor beta chains from one sample in a study of blood T cell repertoires in COVID-19. Libraries were prepared by immunoSEQ multiplex PCR; TCRdb keeps only in-frame clonotypes and omits some of them. This table has about 230,000 clones, 70% to 90% appearing once. Material for sequencing was peripheral blood. These receptors were obtained from a woman aged 70-85 years with active or convalescent COVID-19. Both conserved end residues are part of each CDR3. Fields, in order: D gene, V gene, J gene, CDR3 DNA, CDR3 protein. D genes are given only for firm matches.

-	TRBV7-2	TRBJ1-1	TGTGCCAGCAGCTACTATGGGCGGGACACTGAAGCTTTCTTT	CASSYYGRDTEAFF
-	TRBV11-2	TRBJ2-7	TGTGCCAGCAGCTTAGGACGGGAGACTGGGGTCTACGAGCAGTACTTC	CASSLGRETGVYEQYF
TRBD2	TRBV4-1	TRBJ2-5	TGCGCCAGCAGCCCCGGACTAGCGGGAGAGACCCAGTACTTC	CASSPGLAGETQYF
-	TRBV30	TRBJ1-2	TGTGCCTGGAGACGGTTCTATGGCTACACCTTC	CAWRRFYGYTF
-	TRBV5-1	TRBJ1-3	TGCGCCAGCAGCTTGGGAAGACACAGCTCTGGAAACACCATATATTTT	CASSLGRHSSGNTIYF
-	TRBV3-1/TRBV3-2	TRBJ1-2	TGTGCCAGCAGCCCGGAGGAATTAGCTAACTATGGCTACACCTTC	CASSPEELANYGYTF
-	TRBV5-4	TRBJ1-2	TGTGCCAGCAGCTTGGGGCAGGACAGCTATGGCTACACCTTC	CASSLGQDSYGYTF
TRBD1	TRBV19	TRBJ1-2	TGTGCCAGTACCCAAACCGCCCGGACAGGGGCTGATGGCTACACCTTC	CASTQTARTGADGYTF
-	TRBV19	TRBJ2-7	TGTGCCAGTAGGGACTCTACAAACGGGGCCTACGAGCAGTACTTC	CASRDSTNGAYEQYF
-	TRBV7-2	TRBJ2-7	TGTGCCAGCAGCACGAGGGGGGGGGCAGGGGCCCCCGGGTACGAGCAGTACTTC	CASSTRGGAGAPGYEQYF
TRBD2	TRBV7-2	TRBJ2-7	TGTGCCAGCAGCCCCCTGGGACTAGCGGGGGGAGAGTACTTC	CASSPLGLAGGEYF
-	TRBV6-6	TRBJ2-7	TGTGCCAGCAGTTCGGGACACCCCTACGAGCAGTACTTC	CASSSGHPYEQYF
-	TRBV5-6	TRBJ2-1	TGTGCCAGCAGCCTCCTGGCCCCCTACAATGAGCAGTTCTTC	CASSLLAPYNEQFF
TRBD1	TRBV18	TRBJ1-3	TGTGCCAGCTCAGACAGGGTGTACTCTGGAAACACCATATATTTT	CASSDRVYSGNTIYF
-	TRBV5-1	TRBJ1-4	TGCGCCAGCAGCGAGCCCGAGGAAAAACTGTTTTTT	CASSEPEEKLFF
-	TRBV11-2	TRBJ2-7	TGTGCCAGCAGCCTTGCCCAACGGTCCTACGAGCAGTACTTC	CASSLAQRSYEQYF
-	TRBV19	TRBJ1-2	TGTGCCAGTAGTCCCCGGCCGGGACTTACGTATGGCTACACCTTC	CASSPRPGLTYGYTF
-	TRBV7-2	TRBJ1-5	TGTGCCAGCAGCTTACAGGTGGATCAGCCCCAGCATTTT	CASSLQVDQPQHF
-	TRBV7-9	TRBJ2-3	TGTGCCAGCAGCGAAAGCCGGGATACGCAGTATTTT	CASSESRDTQYF
-	TRBV5-5	TRBJ1-3	TGTGCCAGCAGCCCACAGCCTTCTGGAAACACCATATATTTT	CASSPQPSGNTIYF